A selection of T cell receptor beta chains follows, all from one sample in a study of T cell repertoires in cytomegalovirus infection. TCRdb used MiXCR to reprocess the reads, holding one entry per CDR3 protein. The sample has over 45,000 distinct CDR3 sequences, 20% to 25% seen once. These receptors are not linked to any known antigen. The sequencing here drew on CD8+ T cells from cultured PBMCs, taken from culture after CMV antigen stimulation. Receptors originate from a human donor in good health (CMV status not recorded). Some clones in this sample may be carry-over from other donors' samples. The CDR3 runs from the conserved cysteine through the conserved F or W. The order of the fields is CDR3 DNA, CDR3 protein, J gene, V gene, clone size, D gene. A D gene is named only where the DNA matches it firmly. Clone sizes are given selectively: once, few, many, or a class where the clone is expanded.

CDR3nt: TGTGCCAGCAGACTGACTAGCGGGATTCTCAATGAGCAGTTCTTC
CDR3aa: CASRLTSGILNEQFF
j_gene: TRBJ2-1
v_gene: TRBV6-2/TRBV6-3
abundance: NA
d_gene: TRBD2

CDR3nt: TGCGCCAGCAGCCAAAGCGGGGGGGCCGGGCAAGAGACCCAGTACTTC
CDR3aa: CASSQSGGAGQETQYF
j_gene: TRBJ2-5
v_gene: TRBV4-3
abundance: many
d_gene: TRBD2

CDR3nt: TGTGCCAGCAGCCCTAACCGGGAAGGACAGAAGTACGAGCAGTACTTC
CDR3aa: CASSPNREGQKYEQYF
j_gene: TRBJ2-7
v_gene: TRBV7-2
abundance: few
d_gene: NA

CDR3nt: TGTGCCAGCAGTGATAATAGCAATCAGCCCCAGCATTTT
CDR3aa: CASSDNSNQPQHF
j_gene: TRBJ1-5
v_gene: TRBV27
abundance: few
d_gene: NA

CDR3nt: TGTGCCATCCCGACTAGCGGGACGCCTGATGAGCAGTTCTTC
CDR3aa: CAIPTSGTPDEQFF
j_gene: TRBJ2-1
v_gene: TRBV7-9
abundance: NA
d_gene: TRBD2

CDR3nt: TGTGCCAGCAGTTTCATGGGTTTTCAGCAGTTCTTC
CDR3aa: CASSFMGFQQFF
j_gene: TRBJ2-1
v_gene: TRBV12-3/TRBV12-4
abundance: NA
d_gene: NA

CDR3nt: TGTGCCAGCAGCCCATCGGACAGGGGGCTAACTAATGAAAAACTGTTTTTT
CDR3aa: CASSPSDRGLTNEKLFF
j_gene: TRBJ1-4
v_gene: TRBV7-9
abundance: few
d_gene: TRBD1

CDR3nt: TGCGCCAGCAGCCAAGATGGGCAGGGGGGCCCATTAGACATTCAGTACTTC
CDR3aa: CASSQDGQGGPLDIQYF
j_gene: TRBJ2-4
v_gene: TRBV4-3
abundance: NA
d_gene: NA

CDR3nt: TGTGCCAGTAGTATCCTGGGGCCGAATACGCAGTATTTT
CDR3aa: CASSILGPNTQYF
j_gene: TRBJ2-3
v_gene: TRBV19
abundance: NA
d_gene: NA

CDR3nt: TGTGCCAGCAGCCCTCCTAGCGGGGGGGCCTCAGATACGCAGTATTTT
CDR3aa: CASSPPSGGASDTQYF
j_gene: TRBJ2-3
v_gene: TRBV11-2
abundance: few
d_gene: TRBD2

CDR3nt: TGTGCCACCAGCAGATACCGGTCCTACGAGCAGTACTTC
CDR3aa: CATSRYRSYEQYF
j_gene: TRBJ2-7
v_gene: TRBV15
abundance: few
d_gene: NA

CDR3nt: TGTGCCAGCACCGGGAGACAGGGAACCTACAATGAGCAGTTCTTC
CDR3aa: CASTGRQGTYNEQFF
j_gene: TRBJ2-1
v_gene: TRBV6-1
abundance: NA
d_gene: NA

CDR3nt: TGTGCCAGCAGTCTGGACAGGGGCCCAGATACGCAGTATTTT
CDR3aa: CASSLDRGPDTQYF
j_gene: TRBJ2-3
v_gene: TRBV12-3/TRBV12-4
abundance: few
d_gene: TRBD1

CDR3nt: TGTGCCAGCAGCCTACGAGCGGGGGGGGGCACCGGGGAGCTGTTTTTT
CDR3aa: CASSLRAGGGTGELFF
j_gene: TRBJ2-2
v_gene: TRBV6-6
abundance: NA
d_gene: TRBD2

CDR3nt: TGTGCCAGCAGCTTCCCGGCTGTCGGACAGGGTTACAATGAGCAGTTCTTC
CDR3aa: CASSFPAVGQGYNEQFF
j_gene: TRBJ2-1
v_gene: TRBV7-6
abundance: NA
d_gene: TRBD1

CDR3nt: TGTGCCAGCAGCGCTACAGGGGACACTGAAGCTTTCTTT
CDR3aa: CASSATGDTEAFF
j_gene: TRBJ1-1
v_gene: TRBV28
abundance: NA
d_gene: TRBD1

CDR3nt: TGTGCCAGCAGCTTCCGCCCTCTCGATTGGGAGGTGATCCGGAACACTGAAGCTTTCTTT
CDR3aa: CASSFRPLDWEVIRNTEAFF
j_gene: TRBJ1-1
v_gene: TRBV7-3
abundance: few
d_gene: NA

CDR3nt: TGCGCCAGCAGCCAAGACTTTGACAGGGAGGAGACCCAGTACTTC
CDR3aa: CASSQDFDREETQYF
j_gene: TRBJ2-5
v_gene: TRBV4-3
abundance: few
d_gene: TRBD1

CDR3nt: TGTGCCAGCAGCCCAGGACTAGCGGGAGGGCCCGGAGAGACCCAGTACTTC
CDR3aa: CASSPGLAGGPGETQYF
j_gene: TRBJ2-5
v_gene: TRBV7-8
abundance: NA
d_gene: TRBD2

CDR3nt: TGTGCCAGCAGCGTGGGTGGGACTAGCGACTACGAGCAGTACTTC
CDR3aa: CASSVGGTSDYEQYF
j_gene: TRBJ2-7
v_gene: TRBV9
abundance: NA
d_gene: TRBD2

CDR3nt: TGTGCCAGCAGCTTATCCACAATTATCCTATCCGGGTCCCGATGGGGCAATGAGCAGTTCTTC
CDR3aa: CASSLSTIILSGSRWGNEQFF
j_gene: TRBJ2-1
v_gene: TRBV7-9
abundance: NA
d_gene: NA

CDR3nt: TGTGCCAGCAGCTTGGTTTATACCAACAATGAGCAGTTCTTC
CDR3aa: CASSLVYTNNEQFF
j_gene: TRBJ2-1
v_gene: TRBV5-4
abundance: NA
d_gene: NA

CDR3nt: TGTGCCAGCAGCTTAGGAGACAGAGCAGACACCTTC
CDR3aa: CASSLGDRADTF
j_gene: TRBJ1-2
v_gene: TRBV7-8
abundance: medium-sized
d_gene: NA

CDR3nt: TGTGCCACCAGCCGGGACAGGGCGGACGAGCAGTACTTC
CDR3aa: CATSRDRADEQYF
j_gene: TRBJ2-7
v_gene: TRBV24-1
abundance: few
d_gene: TRBD1

CDR3nt: TGTGCCAGCAACACCCAGGACAGCTCTGGAAACACCATATATTTT
CDR3aa: CASNTQDSSGNTIYF
j_gene: TRBJ1-3
v_gene: TRBV7-2
abundance: few
d_gene: NA

CDR3nt: TGCAGCGACGGACGCAATGAGCAGTTCTTC
CDR3aa: CSDGRNEQFF
j_gene: TRBJ2-1
v_gene: TRBV29-1
abundance: few
d_gene: NA

CDR3nt: TGTGCCAGCAGCTTAAGGGGACAGTTTCCCTACGAGCAGTACTTC
CDR3aa: CASSLRGQFPYEQYF
j_gene: TRBJ2-7
v_gene: TRBV7-2
abundance: NA
d_gene: TRBD1

CDR3nt: TGTGCCAGCAGTTCCCCGGGACTAGCGGATCAAGCTACGCAGTATTTT
CDR3aa: CASSSPGLADQATQYF
j_gene: TRBJ2-3
v_gene: TRBV6-2/TRBV6-3
abundance: few
d_gene: TRBD2

CDR3nt: TGTGCCAGCAGGGCCGTGGGAGGGGGCGGGTACGAGCAGTACTTC
CDR3aa: CASRAVGGGGYEQYF
j_gene: TRBJ2-7
v_gene: TRBV28
abundance: many
d_gene: NA

CDR3nt: TGTGCCAGCAGCTTTGTAACTAGCGGGGGAAGCAATGAGCAGTTCTTC
CDR3aa: CASSFVTSGGSNEQFF
j_gene: TRBJ2-1
v_gene: TRBV7-4
abundance: once
d_gene: TRBD2

CDR3nt: TGTGCCAGCAGGGACAGGAGTAACACTGAAGCTTTCTTT
CDR3aa: CASRDRSNTEAFF
j_gene: TRBJ1-1
v_gene: TRBV27
abundance: few
d_gene: TRBD1

CDR3nt: TGTGCCAGCAGCTTTTCCCCGCGTGAAAAACTGTTTTTT
CDR3aa: CASSFSPREKLFF
j_gene: TRBJ1-4
v_gene: TRBV7-2
abundance: few
d_gene: NA

CDR3nt: TGCAGTGCTAGTCCGACAGGCTCTGGAAACACCATATATTTT
CDR3aa: CSASPTGSGNTIYF
j_gene: TRBJ1-3
v_gene: TRBV20-1
abundance: few
d_gene: NA

CDR3nt: TGTGCCAGCACATCGGGGGATCAGCCCCAGCATTTT
CDR3aa: CASTSGDQPQHF
j_gene: TRBJ1-5
v_gene: TRBV7-9
abundance: NA
d_gene: NA

CDR3nt: TGTGCCAGCAGTTACTCGATTAGCGGGGAGCTGTTTTTT
CDR3aa: CASSYSISGELFF
j_gene: TRBJ2-2
v_gene: TRBV6-5
abundance: NA
d_gene: NA

CDR3nt: TGCAGTGCTACGGGACTCAAAAGCATTCAGTACTTC
CDR3aa: CSATGLKSIQYF
j_gene: TRBJ2-4
v_gene: TRBV20-1
abundance: NA
d_gene: NA

CDR3nt: TGTGCCAGCAGCTTAGTGTCGCTAGCGGGTTCCTACGAGCAGTACTTC
CDR3aa: CASSLVSLAGSYEQYF
j_gene: TRBJ2-7
v_gene: TRBV7-2
abundance: NA
d_gene: TRBD2

CDR3nt: TGTGCCAGCAGTTTAAGGGACTTCGGAAATCAGTACTTC
CDR3aa: CASSLRDFGNQYF
j_gene: TRBJ2-7
v_gene: TRBV28
abundance: few
d_gene: NA

CDR3nt: TGTGCCAGCAGCTTAAGCGGACTAGCGGTCACAGATACGCAGTATTTT
CDR3aa: CASSLSGLAVTDTQYF
j_gene: TRBJ2-3
v_gene: TRBV7-2
abundance: NA
d_gene: TRBD2

CDR3nt: TGTGCCAGCAGCTTAAACGCAGGGATCAACAATGAGCAGTTCTTC
CDR3aa: CASSLNAGINNEQFF
j_gene: TRBJ2-1
v_gene: TRBV7-2
abundance: NA
d_gene: NA

CDR3nt: TGTGCCAGCAGCGGAGCAGGGGCAGGCTACACCTTC
CDR3aa: CASSGAGAGYTF
j_gene: TRBJ1-2
v_gene: TRBV9
abundance: NA
d_gene: NA

CDR3nt: TGTGCCAGCAGTTACAGTACGGGGGGAACAGATACGCAGTATTTT
CDR3aa: CASSYSTGGTDTQYF
j_gene: TRBJ2-3
v_gene: TRBV27
abundance: NA
d_gene: TRBD2

CDR3nt: TGTGCCAGCAGTGACGGGCAGGGGGCAGATACGCAGTATTTT
CDR3aa: CASSDGQGADTQYF
j_gene: TRBJ2-3
v_gene: TRBV6-4
abundance: NA
d_gene: TRBD1

CDR3nt: TGTGCCAGCAGTTACTCCCGACAGGGGAATAGCTACGAGCAGTACTTC
CDR3aa: CASSYSRQGNSYEQYF
j_gene: TRBJ2-7
v_gene: TRBV6-2/TRBV6-3
abundance: few
d_gene: TRBD1

CDR3nt: TGCGCCAGCAGCCATCCCGACTTCACAGATACGCAGTATTTT
CDR3aa: CASSHPDFTDTQYF
j_gene: TRBJ2-3
v_gene: TRBV4-1
abundance: few
d_gene: NA

CDR3nt: TGTGCCAGCAGTTCCGAACTAGCGGCAGTCCGTCGGTACAATGAGCAGTTCTTC
CDR3aa: CASSSELAAVRRYNEQFF
j_gene: TRBJ2-1
v_gene: TRBV28
abundance: many
d_gene: TRBD2